This entry describes one T cell receptor beta chain. Trimming took 3 bases from V and 8 from J, leaving 10 bases between them. This CDR3 is 13 amino acids long. Combining a sample-barcoded 5' primer with a J-beta primer mix, a second PCR ran for about 7 to 12 cycles. TCRdb reprocessed the 5' RACE reads via MiXCR and lists one record per CDR3 protein. The sample carries 650,000 to 800,000 distinct CDR3 sequences, about 50% recorded once. The data originate from a study of blood T cells in healthy people across ages. The J gene is TRBJ1-4, the V gene TRBV12-3 or TRBV12-4, with unresolved D. Sequencing input: blood. The source of this sequence is a woman older than 75 in good health. This CDR3 is CASSFQVAEKLFF. The CDR3 coding sequence is TGTGCCAGCAGTTTCCAGGTCGCCGAAAAACTGTTTTTT.